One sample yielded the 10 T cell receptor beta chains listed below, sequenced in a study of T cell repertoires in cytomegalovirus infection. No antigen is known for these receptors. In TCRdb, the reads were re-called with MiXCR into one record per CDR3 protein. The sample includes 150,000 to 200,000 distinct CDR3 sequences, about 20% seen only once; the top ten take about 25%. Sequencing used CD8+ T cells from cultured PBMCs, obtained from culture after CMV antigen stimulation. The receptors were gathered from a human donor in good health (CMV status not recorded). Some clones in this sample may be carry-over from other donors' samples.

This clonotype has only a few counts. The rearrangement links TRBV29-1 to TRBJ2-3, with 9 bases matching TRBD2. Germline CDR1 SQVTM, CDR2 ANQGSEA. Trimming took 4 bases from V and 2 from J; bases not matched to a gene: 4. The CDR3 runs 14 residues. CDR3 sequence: CSVGLAGTTDTQYF. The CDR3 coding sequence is TGCAGCGTTGGTCTAGCGGGGACCACAGATACGCAGTATTTT.

DNA for the CDR3: TGCGCCAGCAGTGAGGACGTGAACACTGAAGCTTTCTTT. This translates into CASSEDVNTEAFF. The rearrangement uses TRBV10-2 and TRBJ1-1; D gene uncertain. This CDR3 contains 13 residues. Germline loops: CDR1 WSHSY, CDR2 SAAADI. Trimming took 2 bases from V and 0 from J, leaving 4 bases between them.

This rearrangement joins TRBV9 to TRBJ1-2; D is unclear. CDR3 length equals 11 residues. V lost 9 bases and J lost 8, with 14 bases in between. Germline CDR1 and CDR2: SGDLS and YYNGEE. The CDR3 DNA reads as TGTGCCACCCGGAGGGCGCAAGGCTACACCTTC. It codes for CATRRAQGYTF.

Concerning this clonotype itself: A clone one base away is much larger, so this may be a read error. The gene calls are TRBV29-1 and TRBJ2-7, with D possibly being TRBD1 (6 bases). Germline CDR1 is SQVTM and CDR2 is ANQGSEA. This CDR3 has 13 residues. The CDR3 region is CSVLWDNSYERYF. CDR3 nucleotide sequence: TGCAGCGTCCTTTGGGACAACTCCTACGAGCGGTACTTC.

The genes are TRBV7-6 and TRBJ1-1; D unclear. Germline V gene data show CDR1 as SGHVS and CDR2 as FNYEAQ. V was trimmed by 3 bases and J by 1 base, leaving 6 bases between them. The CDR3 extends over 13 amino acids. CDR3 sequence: CASSLTKNTEAFF. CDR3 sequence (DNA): TGTGCCAGCAGCTTGACCAAGAACACTGAAGCTTTCTTT.

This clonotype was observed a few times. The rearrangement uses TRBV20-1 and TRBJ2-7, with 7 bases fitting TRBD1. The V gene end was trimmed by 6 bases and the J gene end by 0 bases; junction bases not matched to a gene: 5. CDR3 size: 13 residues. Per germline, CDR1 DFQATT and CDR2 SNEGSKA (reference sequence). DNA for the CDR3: TGCAGTGCACTGACAGGGATCTCCTACGAGCAGTACTTC. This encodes CSALTGISYEQYF.

CDR3 coding DNA: TGTGCCAGCCAAATGACACAGGGGGCGAGGAATGAGCAGTTCTTC. This codes for CASQMTQGARNEQFF. The chain has TRBV6-1 and TRBJ2-1; 9 bases fit TRBD1. The CDR3 length is 15 residues. Per germline, CDR1 MNHNS and CDR2 SASEGT. Trimming cost V 8 bases and J 7 bases; bases outside gene matches: 12.

The CDR3 nucleotides are TGTGCCAGCAGCGTAGCTTGGCAAACCTCCTACGAGCAGTACTTC. Translated: CASSVAWQTSYEQYF. This chain connects TRBV9 to TRBJ2-7; no reliable D call. The V gene lost 0 bases and the J gene lost 0 bases, with 10 bases spanning the gap. This CDR3 has 15 amino acids. From germline, CDR1 is SGDLS and CDR2 YYNGEE.

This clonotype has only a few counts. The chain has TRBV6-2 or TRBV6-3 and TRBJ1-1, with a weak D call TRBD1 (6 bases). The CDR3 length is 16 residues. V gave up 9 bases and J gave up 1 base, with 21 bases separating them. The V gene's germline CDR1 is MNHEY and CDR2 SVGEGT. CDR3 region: CARRITGRSRNTEAFF. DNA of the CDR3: TGTGCCAGACGGATAACAGGGAGGAGTAGGAACACTGAAGCTTTCTTT.

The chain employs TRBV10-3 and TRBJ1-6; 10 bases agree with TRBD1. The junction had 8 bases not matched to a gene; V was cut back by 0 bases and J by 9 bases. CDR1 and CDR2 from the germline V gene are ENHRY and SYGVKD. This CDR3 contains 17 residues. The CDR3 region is CAISESETGGAGSPLHF. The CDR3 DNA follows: TGTGCCATCAGTGAGTCTGAGACAGGGGGCGCGGGTTCACCCCTCCACTTT.